Here is one T cell receptor (beta chain) with its context. Its antigen is unknown. Sequencing was performed with immunoSEQ multiplex PCR; in TCRdb, only in-frame clones are kept and a portion is missing. The sample includes tens of thousands of clones, 65% to 85% of them seen just once. Looked up from germline, CDR1 is MDHEN and CDR2 is SYDVKM. The CDR3 spans 18 residues. J gave up 0 bases and V 3 bases, and 11 bases lay outside the gene matches. The data originate from a study of T cell responses to AZD1222 COVID-19 vaccine. Study results and limitations: Among AZD1222 vaccinees, only 5 to 7 were seropositive at baseline. Across the whole spike, CD4 TCRs peaked at regions 160-218 and 743-854. Elevations in Spike-specific TCR breadth and depth followed administration of two AZD1222 doses. Nearly half of spike-specific TCRs reportedly target variant regions that are unmutated in the B.1.351 and B.1.1.7 variants.

The sequenced sample was peripheral blood, obtained 28 days after the second AZD1222 dose. This TCR came from an adult who received the AZD1222 COVID-19 vaccine. The chain couples TRBV28 to TRBJ2-1; 7 nucleotides agree with TRBD1. The CDR3 DNA sequence: TGTGCCAGCAGTTTGTCCTCTCAGGGGGTAAGCTCCTACAATGAGCAGTTCTTC. Translated, it gives CASSLSSQGVSSYNEQFF.